The following is a T cell receptor (beta chain) sequence with its context. Peripheral blood and lesional scalp punch biopsies came from alopecia areata patients. Germline lookup yields CDR1 MNHNS and CDR2 SASEGT. The CDR3 is 12 residues long. V was clipped by 10 bases and J by 5 bases, with 14 bases between them. Following RNA extraction, reverse transcription yielded cDNA that acted as the sequencing template. Using immunoSEQ multiplex PCR, the repertoire was profiled, and TCRdb retains in-frame clones only, with some absent. The sample includes hundreds of thousands of clones, 67% of them seen just once. The data were taken from a study of CD8+ T cells in alopecia areata.

Sample: CD4+ T cells sorted from blood, taken at week 0. The sequence was collected from a human donor with alopecia areata. V usage is TRBV6-1 and J usage is TRBJ2-5; D is uncertain. The CDR3 loop is CATAVHPETQYF. For the CDR3, the DNA is TGTGCCACCGCTGTCCATCCTGAGACCCAGTACTTC.